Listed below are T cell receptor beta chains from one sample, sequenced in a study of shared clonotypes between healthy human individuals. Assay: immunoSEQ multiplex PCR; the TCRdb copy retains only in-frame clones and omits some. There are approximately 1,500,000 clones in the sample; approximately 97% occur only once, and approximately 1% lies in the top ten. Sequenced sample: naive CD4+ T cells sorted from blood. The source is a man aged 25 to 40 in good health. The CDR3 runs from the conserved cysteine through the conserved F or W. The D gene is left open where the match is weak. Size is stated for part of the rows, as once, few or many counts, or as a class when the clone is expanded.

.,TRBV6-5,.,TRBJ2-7,CASSYTGDYEQYF,TGTGCCAGCAGTTACACCGGGGACTACGAGCAGTACTTC
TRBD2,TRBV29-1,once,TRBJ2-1,CSVPLLAGGDEQFF,TGCAGCGTCCCCCTCCTAGCGGGAGGCGATGAGCAGTTCTTC
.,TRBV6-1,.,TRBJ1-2,CATPFVYYGYTF,TGTGCCACCCCTTTCGTATACTATGGCTACACCTTC
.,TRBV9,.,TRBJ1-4,CASSPQGTTNEKLFF,TGTGCCAGCAGCCCTCAGGGGACTACTAATGAAAAACTGTTTTTT
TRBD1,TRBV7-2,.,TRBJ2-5,CASSTRQGQRETQYF,TGTGCCAGCAGCACCCGACAGGGGCAGAGGGAGACCCAGTACTTC
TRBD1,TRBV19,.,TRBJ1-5,CASTIGTGLGPQHF,TGTGCCAGTACCATCGGGACAGGCTTAGGGCCCCAGCATTTT
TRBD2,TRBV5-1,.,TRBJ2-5,CASSLRTEAGGLKETQYF,TGCGCCAGCAGCTTGCGGACCGAGGCGGGAGGACTGAAAGAGACCCAGTACTTC
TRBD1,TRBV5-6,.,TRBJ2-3,CASSPGQGVTDTQYF,TGTGCCAGCAGCCCGGGACAGGGGGTCACAGATACGCAGTATTTT
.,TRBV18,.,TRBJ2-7,CASSPGLFYEQYF,TGTGCCAGCTCACCTGGCCTTTTCTACGAGCAGTACTTC
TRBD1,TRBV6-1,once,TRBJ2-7,CASSDRGSYEQYF,TGTGCCAGCAGCGACAGGGGATCCTACGAGCAGTACTTC
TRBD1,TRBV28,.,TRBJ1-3,CASRKGGAGNTIYF,TGTGCCAGCAGAAAAGGGGGCGCTGGAAACACCATATATTTT
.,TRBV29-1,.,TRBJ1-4,CSASATNEKLFF,TGCAGCGCCAGTGCAACTAATGAAAAACTGTTTTTT
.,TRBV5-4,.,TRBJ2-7,CASSQDPKARYEQYF,TGTGCCAGCAGCCAGGACCCAAAAGCCCGTTACGAGCAGTACTTC
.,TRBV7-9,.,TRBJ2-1,CASSPLAINEQFF,TGTGCCAGCAGCCCTCTTGCTATCAATGAGCAGTTCTTC
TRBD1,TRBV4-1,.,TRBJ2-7,CASSQGQGETYEQYF,TGCGCCAGCAGCCAAGGACAGGGGGAAACCTACGAGCAGTACTTC
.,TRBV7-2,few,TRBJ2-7,CASSLMGAVSYEQYF,TGTGCCAGCAGCTTAATGGGAGCGGTTTCCTACGAGCAGTACTTC
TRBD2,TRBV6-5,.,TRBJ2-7,CASSQLAGSYEQYF,TGTGCCAGCAGTCAATTAGCGGGTAGCTACGAGCAGTACTTC
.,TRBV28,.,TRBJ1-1,CASSFISRKDTEAFF,TGTGCCAGCAGTTTCATTTCCAGAAAGGACACTGAAGCTTTCTTT
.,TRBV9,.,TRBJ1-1,CASSVSPANTEAFF,TGTGCCAGCAGCGTATCGCCAGCTAACACTGAAGCTTTCTTT
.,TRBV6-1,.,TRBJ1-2,CASSETQNYGYTF,TGTGCCAGCAGTGAAACGCAAAACTATGGCTACACCTTC
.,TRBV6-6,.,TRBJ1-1,CASSYRDGTEAFF,TGTGCCAGCAGTTACAGGGACGGCACTGAAGCTTTCTTT
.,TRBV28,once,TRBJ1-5,CASTLFGGGNAGQPQHF,TGTGCCAGCACCTTATTTGGGGGGGGAAATGCGGGACAGCCCCAGCATTTT
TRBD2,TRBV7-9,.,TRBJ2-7,CASSLREGGIYEQYF,TGTGCCAGCAGCTTACGGGAGGGGGGGATTTACGAGCAGTACTTC
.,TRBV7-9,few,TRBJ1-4,CASSSDRKNEKLFF,TGTGCCAGCAGCTCGGACAGAAAGAATGAAAAACTGTTTTTT
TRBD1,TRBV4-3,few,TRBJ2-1,CASSQNTGTGGEQFF,TGCGCCAGCAGCCAAAACACAGGGACAGGAGGTGAGCAGTTCTTC
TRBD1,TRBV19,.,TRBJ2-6,CASSSGQGESGANVLTF,TGTGCCAGTAGTTCGGGACAGGGGGAGTCTGGGGCCAACGTCCTGACTTTC
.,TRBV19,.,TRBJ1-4,CASSRQGSTNEKLFF,TGTGCCAGTAGTCGTCAGGGATCAACTAATGAAAAACTGTTTTTT
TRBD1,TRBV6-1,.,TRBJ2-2,CASIRGIRAGELFF,TGTGCCAGCATCAGGGGGATTCGGGCCGGGGAGCTGTTTTTT
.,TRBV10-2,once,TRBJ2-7,CASSGPVDNYEQYF,TGCGCCAGCAGTGGGCCAGTCGACAACTACGAGCAGTACTTC
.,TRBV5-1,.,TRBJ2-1,CASSGGTFNEQFF,TGCGCCAGCTCGGGCGGTACCTTCAATGAGCAGTTCTTC
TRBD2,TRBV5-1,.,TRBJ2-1,CASSSSGRFDEQFF,TGCGCCAGCAGCTCTAGCGGGAGGTTCGATGAGCAGTTCTTC
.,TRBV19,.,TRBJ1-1,CASSIQQGSSTEAFF,TGTGCCAGTAGTATCCAACAGGGATCGAGCACTGAAGCTTTCTTT
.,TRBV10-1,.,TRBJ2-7,CASSERNGYEQYF,TGCGCCAGCAGTGAAAGGAACGGCTACGAGCAGTACTTC
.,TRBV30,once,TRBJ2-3,CAWEDSPTDTQYF,TGTGCCTGGGAGGATAGCCCCACAGATACGCAGTATTTT
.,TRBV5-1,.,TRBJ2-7,CASSLAAVASYEQYF,TGCGCCAGCAGCTTGGCGGCAGTAGCCTCCTACGAGCAGTACTTC
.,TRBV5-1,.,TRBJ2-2,CASSRLEQTNTGELFF,TGCGCCAGCAGCAGGCTCGAGCAGACTAACACCGGGGAGCTGTTTTTT
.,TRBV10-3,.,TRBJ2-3,CAISSSTDTQYF,TGTGCCATCAGTTCTAGCACAGATACGCAGTATTTT
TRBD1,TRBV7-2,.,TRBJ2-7,CASSKNRGAGYF,TGTGCCAGCAGCAAAAACAGGGGCGCGGGGTACTTC
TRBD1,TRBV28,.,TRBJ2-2,CASSFGDRVSGELFF,TGTGCCAGCAGTTTCGGGGACAGGGTCTCCGGGGAGCTGTTTTTT
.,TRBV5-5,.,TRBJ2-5,CASSLRLGETQYF,TGTGCCAGCAGCTTAAGGTTGGGAGAGACCCAGTACTTC
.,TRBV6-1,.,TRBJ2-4,CASGVVAKNIQYF,TGTGCCAGCGGAGTGGTAGCCAAAAACATTCAGTACTTC
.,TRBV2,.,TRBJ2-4,CASSALGDIQYF,TGTGCCAGCAGCGCCCTCGGGGACATTCAGTACTTC
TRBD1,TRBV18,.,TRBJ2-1,CASSPKTGMGDNEQFF,TGTGCCAGCTCACCCAAGACAGGGATGGGGGACAATGAGCAGTTCTTC
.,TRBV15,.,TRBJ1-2,CATSRAGPANYGYTF,TGTGCCACCAGCAGAGCGGGACCAGCTAACTATGGCTACACCTTC
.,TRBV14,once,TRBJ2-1,CASSQVKGGYNEQFF,TGTGCCAGCAGCCAAGTGAAAGGGGGCTACAATGAGCAGTTCTTC
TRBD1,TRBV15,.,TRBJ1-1,CATSTGGAMATEAFF,TGTGCCACCTCGACAGGGGGCGCAATGGCCACTGAAGCTTTCTTT